The 17 T cell receptor beta chains below all came from one sample that was sequenced in a study of vaccination and CD4 T cells after COVID-19. The Oncomine TCR Beta short-read assay generated sequence data from the DNA of cultured CD4+ T cells. MiXCR, applied by TCRdb to the PCR reads, yields one record per CDR3 protein. The sample holds approximately 12,000 distinct CDR3 sequences, approximately 58% seen once. Antigen specificity for these receptors is unknown. Treatment: roughly 11-day PBMC culture with coronavirus spike peptide pools or control peptides (ViraFEST assay). This sample comprised CD4+ T cells from blood, cultured in vitro, obtained before SARS-CoV-2 vaccination. The receptors were sampled from a human donor who had recovered from COVID-19.

The chain carries TRBV7-9 and TRBJ1-5; weak D call: TRBD1 (5 bases). The V gene's germline CDR1 is SEHNR and CDR2 FQNEAQ (reference sequence). The CDR3 length is 14 residues. Trimming shortened V by 5 bases and J by 4 bases, and 12 bases separated the two germline ends. CDR3 sequence (DNA): TGTGCCAGCAGCCCAACAGGAGCTAATCAGCCCCAGCATTTT. Translated, it gives CASSPTGANQPQHF.

In its sample, this clonotype was seen a few times. The chain joins TRBV6-5 to TRBJ1-1, with D unresolved. CDR3 size: 16 residues. Trimming pared 0 bases from V and 1 base from J, leaving 12 bases between. The germline gives CDR1 MNHEY, CDR2 SVGAGI. The CDR3 here is CASSYSRVNRNTEAFF. The CDR3 DNA sequence: TGTGCCAGCAGTTACTCAAGGGTAAACCGGAACACTGAAGCTTTCTTT.

The chain uses TRBV11-3 and TRBJ2-5; D may be TRBD2 (5 bases). Germline-derived CDR1 and CDR2 are SGHNT and YENEEA. The length of the CDR3 is 13 residues. Trimming stripped 6 bases from V and 4 bases from J, with 12 bases between. The CDR3 reads CASRGRGRETQYF. CDR3 sequence (DNA): TGTGCCAGCAGAGGTCGAGGGAGAGAGACCCAGTACTTC.

This clonotype is medium-sized. The chain couples TRBV20-1 to TRBJ1-6; 7 bases map to TRBD1. The CDR3 contains 15 residues. With V trimmed by 3 bases and J by 6 bases, 8 bases remained unmatched. Germline CDR1 is DFQATT and CDR2 is SNEGSKA (reference sequence). Written as DNA, the CDR3 is TGCAGTGCTAGCCGGACAGGTGCCCTTAATTCACCCCTCCACTTT. It is translated as CSASRTGALNSPLHF.

This chain links TRBV6-5 with TRBJ1-2, with D uncertain. Germline CDR1 MNHEY, CDR2 SVGAGI. The CDR3 is 13 amino acids. Between the trimmed V and J ends, which lost 2 bases and 3 bases, there was a span of 7 bases. This CDR3 reads CASSYGSDYGYTF. In nucleotides, the CDR3 is TGTGCCAGCAGTTACGGATCTGACTATGGCTACACCTTC.

This chain connects TRBV6-5 to TRBJ1-1; perhaps TRBD1 as D (5 bases). Germline V CDR1 and CDR2: MNHEY, SVGAGI. Trimming shortened V by 2 bases and J by 3 bases, and 16 bases separated the two germline ends. This CDR3 contains 16 residues. CDR3 sequence (DNA): TGTGCCAGCAGTTACCCCGTGGGAGGGGAGGACACTGAAGCTTTCTTT. Amino acids: CASSYPVGGEDTEAFF.

The chain couples TRBV7-9 to TRBJ1-6, with D unresolved. The germline V gene encodes CDR1 SEHNR and CDR2 FQNEAQ (reference sequence). The CDR3 loop spans 15 amino acids. V was trimmed by 2 bases and J by 10 bases, leaving 15 bases between them. The DNA for the CDR3 is TGTGCCAGCAGCTTACACGGAGGTACCACCTCACCCCTCCACTTT. It specifies CASSLHGGTTSPLHF.

V is TRBV2 and J is TRBJ1-5, with a possible D match to TRBD1 (5 bases). Germline values: CDR1 SNHLY, CDR2 FYNNEI. The CDR3 totals 15 residues. The V gene lost 2 bases and the J gene lost 4 bases, with 12 bases spanning the gap. Written as DNA, the CDR3 is TGTGCCAGCAGTGAATTAATTGGGGCAAATCAGCCCCAGCATTTT. Translation: CASSELIGANQPQHF. The full variable domain, rest sourced from reference TRBV2 and TRBJ1-5, is EPEVTQTPSHQVTQMGQEVILRCVPISNHLYFYWYRQILGQKVEFLVSFYNNEISEKSEIFDDQFSVERPDGSNFTLKIRSTKLEDSAMYFCASSELIGANQPQHFGDGTRLSIL.

This chain joins TRBV30 and TRBJ1-1, with D possibly being TRBD1 (5 bases). The CDR3 is 13 amino acids. With 1 base removed from V and 4 bases from J, the gap between germline ends came to 10 bases. Germline V gene data show CDR1 as GTSNPN and CDR2 as SVGIG (reference sequence). CDR3 protein: CAWSAGGSTEAFF. The CDR3 DNA sequence: TGTGCCTGGAGTGCTGGGGGAAGCACTGAAGCTTTCTTT.

The J gene is TRBJ2-4, the V gene TRBV10-2; possibly TRBD1 or TRBD2 for D (5 bases each). V shed 6 bases and J shed 5 bases, with 14 bases lying between them. Germline CDR1 reads WSHSY; CDR2 reads SAAADI. This CDR3 is built from 14 residues. The CDR3 nucleotides are TGCGCCAGCAGGGGGGTAGCGCCTGAAAACATTCAGTACTTC. This gives the protein CASRGVAPENIQYF.

This chain links TRBV20-1 with TRBJ2-3; a possible D gene is TRBD1 (5 bases). Per germline, CDR1 DFQATT and CDR2 SNEGSKA (reference sequence). The CDR3 consists of 15 residues. Trimming cost V 6 bases and J 0 bases, with 16 bases left between them. CDR3 loop: CSAPGWQTSTDTQYF. The CDR3 DNA sequence: TGCAGTGCCCCAGGGTGGCAAACTAGCACAGATACGCAGTATTTT.

The rearrangement links TRBV20-1 to TRBJ2-7; 9 bases are a match to TRBD2. Trimming removed 0 bases from V and 6 bases from J; junction bases left unmatched: 12. CDR1 is DFQATT and CDR2 is SNEGSKA in the germline V gene (reference sequence). The CDR3 extends over 16 amino acids. The CDR3 coding sequence is TGCAGTGCTAGAGAACCCTTCGCGGGAGGGTATCTCGAGCAGTACTTC. It codes for CSAREPFAGGYLEQYF.

This clonotype has more than one count but fewer than ten. J is TRBJ2-5 and V is TRBV15, with a possible D match to TRBD2 (6 bases). The CDR3 contains 13 residues. Trimming removed 7 bases from V and 0 bases from J, with 9 bases in between. Per germline, CDR1 LNHNV and CDR2 YYDKDF (reference sequence). In DNA form, the CDR3 reads TGTGCCACCAATAGCGGAGACCAAGAGACCCAGTACTTC. Translation gives CATNSGDQETQYF.

This rearrangement joins TRBV7-9 to TRBJ2-2, with D tentatively TRBD1 (5 bases). Trimming pared 4 bases from V and 5 bases from J, leaving 17 bases between. Germline CDR1 SEHNR, CDR2 FQNEAQ (reference sequence). The CDR3 has 16 amino acids. The CDR3 loop is CASSWGSPGRTGELFF. In DNA, the CDR3 is TGTGCCAGCAGCTGGGGCAGCCCGGGCAGGACCGGGGAGCTGTTTTTT.

This clonotype was observed a few times. This chain joins TRBV20-1 and TRBJ2-3; 9 bases agree with TRBD2. The CDR3 runs to 13 residues. The trim removed 6 bases at V and 5 bases at J, leaving 6 bases unmatched. From germline, CDR1 is DFQATT and CDR2 SNEGSKA (reference sequence). The CDR3 region is CSAASGIEDTQYF. The CDR3 nucleotides read TGCAGTGCAGCTAGCGGGATTGAAGATACGCAGTATTTT.

The chain links TRBV21-1 to TRBJ1-1; TRBD1, the D gene given by the table, was not confirmed from the DNA. TRBV21-1 is a pseudogene locus. The length of the CDR3 is 17 residues. This chain's CDR3 is CASSLPGGYYMNTEAFF. The CDR3 nucleotides are TGTGCCAGCAGCCTGCCCGGGGGGTACTATATGAACACTGAAGCTTTCTTT.

The chain is built from TRBV2 and TRBJ1-1; tentatively, D is TRBD1 (6 bases). The ends were cut back, 7 bases at V and 4 bases at J, with 13 bases in the middle. Germline values: CDR1 SNHLY, CDR2 FYNNEI. The CDR3 length is 13 residues. The CDR3 bases are TGTGCCAGCAACAGGGATACGGCCACTGAAGCTTTCTTT. Translated, it gives CASNRDTATEAFF.